The 27 T cell receptor beta chains listed next were all sequenced from one sample in a study of blood T cells in healthy people across ages. Combining a sample-barcoded 5' primer with a J-beta primer mix, a second PCR ran for about 7 to 12 cycles. Via MiXCR, TCRdb re-called the 5' RACE reads, giving one row per CDR3 protein. This table has roughly 860,000 distinct CDR3 sequences, 55% to 65% appearing once. The sample comprised blood. The receptors were gathered from a young man in good health.

The CDR3 coding sequence is TGTGCCAGCAGCCCAGATGGGGGAGACTATGGCTACACCTTC. This sequence encodes CASSPDGGDYGYTF. This sequence joins TRBV3-1 and TRBJ1-2; D perhaps matches TRBD1 (5 bases). In germline, CDR1 is LGHDT, CDR2 YNNKEL (reference sequence). CDR3 size: 14 residues. V dropped 4 bases and J dropped 3 bases, with 12 bases sitting between them.

This clonotype has more than one count but fewer than ten. The chain employs TRBV5-8 and TRBJ2-5, with TRBD1 matching over 7 bases. The CDR3 sequence is 15 residues long. After removal of 0 bases from V and 3 bases from J, the junction contained 5 bases not matched to a gene. CDR1 SGHTS and CDR2 YDEGEE come from the germline V gene. CDR3: CASSLGTGTEETQYF. In nucleotides, the CDR3 is TGTGCCAGCAGCTTGGGAACCGGGACAGAAGAGACCCAGTACTTC.

This chain uses TRBV14 with TRBJ1-1, with D uncertain. Germline V gene sequence: CDR1 SGHDN, CDR2 FVKESK. Trimming took off 1 base at V and 3 bases at J, with 6 bases between the two ends. The CDR3 totals 13 residues. CDR3 in amino acids: CASSQGLYTEAFF. In DNA form, the CDR3 reads TGTGCCAGCAGCCAAGGGTTGTACACTGAAGCTTTCTTT.

The rearrangement uses TRBV14 and TRBJ2-6; D is perhaps TRBD2 (6 bases). Trimming removed 1 base from V and 0 bases from J, with 10 bases in between. Germline V gene data show CDR1 as SGHDN and CDR2 as FVKESK. There are 17 residues in the CDR3. CDR3 residues: CASSQGDFFSGANVLTF. CDR3 bases: TGTGCCAGCAGCCAAGGGGACTTCTTCTCTGGGGCCAACGTCCTGACTTTC.

This clonotype came up a few times. The V gene is TRBV7-9, the J gene TRBJ2-7; D is ambiguous. The CDR3 runs 14 residues. Trimming took off 4 bases at V and 6 bases at J, with 16 bases between the two ends. CDR1 and CDR2 from the germline V gene are SEHNR and FQNEAQ (reference sequence). The CDR3 loop is CASSSGLLMSEQYF. In nucleotides, the CDR3 is TGTGCCAGCAGCTCGGGCCTCCTAATGAGCGAGCAGTACTTC.

The chain joins TRBV7-2 to TRBJ2-2, with D perhaps matching TRBD1 (6 bases). Germline V gene sequence: CDR1 SGHTA, CDR2 FQGNSA. CDR3 size: 16 residues. Deletions cut 0 bases from V and 3 bases from J, with 11 bases between. This CDR3 is CASSLARGGDTGELFF. Written as DNA, the CDR3 is TGTGCCAGCAGCTTAGCGCGAGGGGGAGACACCGGGGAGCTGTTTTTT.

CDR3 loop: CASSMGRTGELFF. The CDR3 DNA sequence: TGTGCCAGCAGCATGGGCAGGACCGGGGAGCTGTTTTTT. The rearrangement joins TRBV9 to TRBJ2-2; D unclear. Between the trimmed V and J ends, which lost 4 bases and 5 bases, there was a span of 9 bases. Germline-derived CDR1 and CDR2 are SGDLS and YYNGEE. This CDR3 has 13 amino acids.

The chain combines TRBV28 with TRBJ2-7, with 10 bases matching TRBD2. This CDR3 has 14 residues. After removal of 8 bases from V and 2 bases from J, the junction contained 6 bases not matched to a gene. Germline V lookup: CDR1 MDHEN, CDR2 SYDVKM. CDR3 loop: CASGLGTSAYEQYF. The DNA for the CDR3 is TGTGCCAGCGGGTTAGGGACTAGCGCCTACGAGCAGTACTTC.

This clonotype was observed a single time. The chain joins TRBV20-1 to TRBJ2-6; D tentatively fits TRBD1 or TRBD2 (5 bases each). Trimming pared 6 bases from V and 1 base from J, leaving 16 bases between. The CDR3 is 16 amino acids. Germline V gene data show CDR1 as DFQATT and CDR2 as SNEGSKA (reference sequence). The CDR3 region is CSAAGPRGSGANVLTF. DNA for the CDR3: TGCAGTGCGGCAGGGCCCCGAGGGTCTGGGGCCAACGTCCTGACTTTC.

The chain couples TRBV5-1 to TRBJ1-2; D is uncertain. Trimming took 1 base from V and 3 from J, leaving 4 bases between them. CDR3 length equals 12 residues. Germline CDR1 reads SGHRS; CDR2 reads YFSETQ. The CDR3 nucleotides are TGCGCCAGCAGCTTGAACGACTATGGCTACACCTTC. Encoded protein: CASSLNDYGYTF.

Concerning this clonotype itself: At one end, the junction sequence differs from germline, possibly due to a read error. The chain carries TRBV7-2 and TRBJ2-1; no definite D call. The CDR3 covers 13 residues. The germline CDR1 and CDR2 sequences are SGHTA and FQGNSA. CDR3 in DNA: TGTGCCCGCAGCTTGTATATGAGCAATGAGCAGTTCTTC. It specifies CARSLYMSNEQFF.

The chain has TRBV7-2 and TRBJ2-1; the match to TRBD1 covers 11 bases. The J segment lost 4 bases and the V segment lost 5 bases, leaving 7 bases of the junction unmatched. Germline-derived CDR1 and CDR2 are SGHTA and FQGNSA. CDR3 length: 16 amino acids. The CDR3 sequence: CASSTSDRGPYNEQFF. The CDR3 nucleotides read TGTGCCAGCAGCACTTCGGACAGGGGGCCTTACAATGAGCAGTTCTTC.

The V gene is TRBV7-9, the J gene TRBJ2-7; 9 bases are a match to TRBD1. The germline V gene encodes CDR1 SEHNR and CDR2 FQNEAQ (reference sequence). The CDR3 spans 15 residues. V lost 1 base to trimming and J lost 4 bases; unmatched junction nucleotides: 5. CDR3 in DNA: TGTGCCAGCAGCTTAGGAGGGACAGGGAATTACGAGCAGTACTTC. This codes for CASSLGGTGNYEQYF.

This clonotype was seen only a few times. The rearrangement joins TRBV5-1 to TRBJ2-7; D possibly corresponds to TRBD1 (6 bases). V was shortened by 0 bases and J by 4 bases, with 11 bases between the two germline ends. Germline lookup yields CDR1 SGHRS and CDR2 YFSETQ. This CDR3 is built from 14 residues. CDR3 sequence reads: CASSLGDTKYEQYF. The CDR3 DNA reads TGCGCCAGCAGCTTGGGGGACACAAAATACGAGCAGTACTTC.

The V gene is TRBV29-1, the J gene TRBJ2-7; D may be TRBD1 or TRBD2 (7 bases each). V shed 6 bases and J shed 3 bases, with 18 bases lying between them. The CDR3 is made up of 14 amino acids. In germline, CDR1 is SQVTM, CDR2 ANQGSEA. The CDR3 DNA sequence: TGCAGCGTCCGGGGAGGGGGCGGAATCTACGAGCAGTACTTC. Its translation is CSVRGGGGIYEQYF.

V gene TRBV12-3 or TRBV12-4 combines with J gene TRBJ2-2; D is perhaps TRBD1 (6 bases). Deletions cut 4 bases from V and 15 bases from J, with 12 bases between. The CDR3 covers 11 residues. The CDR3 DNA reads TGTGCCAGCAGTTCCCCAGGGGAATTGTTTTTT. Its translation is CASSSPGELFF.

This clonotype was recorded many times. This chain connects TRBV7-2 to TRBJ2-3, with a tentative D call TRBD1 (6 bases). Trimming left V 3 bases short and J 4 bases short, with 17 bases between. Germline-derived CDR1 and CDR2 are SGHTA and FQGNSA. The CDR3 is 16 amino acids. The CDR3, as DNA: TGTGCCAGCAGCTTTGGGCAGGGGTCGGTCGCAGATACGCAGTATTTT. As protein: CASSFGQGSVADTQYF.

This rearrangement joins TRBV9 to TRBJ2-2; 7 nucleotides match TRBD1. V lost 0 bases and J lost 5; bases outside the gene matches: 4. The CDR3 loop spans 15 amino acids. From germline, CDR1 is SGDLS and CDR2 YYNGEE. The CDR3 protein is CASSVGTGATGELFF. The CDR3 coding sequence is TGTGCCAGCAGCGTAGGTACAGGGGCAACCGGGGAGCTGTTTTTT. The variable domain in full, with the rest retrieved from reference TRBV9 and TRBJ2-2, is DSGVTQTPKHLITATGQRVTLRCSPRSGDLSVYWYQQSLDQGLQFLIQYYNGEERAKGNILERFSAQQFPDLHSELNLSSLELGDSALYFCASSVGTGATGELFFGEGSRLTVL.

In its sample, this clonotype was seen once. One end of the junction does not line up with germline, which may come from a read error. CDR3 DNA sequence: TGCGCCAGCAGCCGGACAGGGGCTGGGACCAACGTCCTGACTTTC. Translation: CASSRTGAGTNVLTF. This chain connects TRBV5-1 to TRBJ2-6; 9 bases fit TRBD1. Germline V lookup: CDR1 SGHRS, CDR2 YFSETQ. The CDR3 has 15 amino acids.

The chain has TRBV6-1 and TRBJ2-5; D may be TRBD1 or TRBD2 (5 bases each). V lost 0 bases and J lost 5, with 7 bases in between. Germline V gene lookup returns CDR1 MNHNS and CDR2 SASEGT. This CDR3 contains 13 residues. CDR3 sequence (DNA): TGTGCCAGCAGTGAAGCGGGGGTGGAGACCCAGTACTTC. Protein sequence: CASSEAGVETQYF.

The V gene is TRBV2, the J gene TRBJ2-7; 9 nucleotides line up with TRBD1. Germline trimming cut 6 bases from V and 2 bases from J; bases unmatched to any gene: 5. This CDR3 has 14 residues. The germline CDR1 and CDR2 sequences are SNHLY and FYNNEI. In nucleotides, the CDR3 is TGTGCCAGCAGAGACCGGACAGGGGCCTACGAGCAGTACTTC. This codes for CASRDRTGAYEQYF.

The genes are TRBV20-1 and TRBJ1-4; 8 nucleotides align to TRBD1. V dropped 4 bases and J dropped 7; count of bases not matched to a gene: 8. The CDR3 runs to 14 residues. CDR1 is DFQATT, CDR2 SNEGSKA, per germline (reference sequence). For the CDR3, the DNA is TGCAGTGCTACTGGACAGGGTTTAAGTGAAAAACTGTTTTTT. The encoded protein is CSATGQGLSEKLFF.

The chain recombines TRBV5-1 with TRBJ1-2; D is unclear. The CDR3 sequence is 16 residues long. Germline CDR1 and CDR2: SGHRS and YFSETQ. V was clipped by 0 bases and J by 0 bases, with 12 bases between them. CDR3 sequence reads: CASSLEGRNANYGYTF. The CDR3 nucleotides read TGCGCCAGCAGCTTGGAAGGTCGGAACGCTAACTATGGCTACACCTTC.

This chain connects TRBV10-3 to TRBJ2-4, with D possibly TRBD1 on 6 matching bases. The J call may be mistaken, given a closer DNA end match to TRBJ2-5. Per germline, CDR1 ENHRY and CDR2 SYGVKD. The CDR3 consists of 14 residues. The CDR3 DNA reads as TGTGCCATCAGTGAAGTACAGGGCCGGGAGACCCAGTACTTC. Translating it yields CAISEVQGRETQYF.

This chain uses TRBV6-5 with TRBJ2-5; the match to TRBD1 covers 7 bases. The J call could be wrong; TRBJ2-7 is a better fit for the DNA end. The CDR3 loop spans 14 amino acids. Germline assignment: CDR1 MNHEY and CDR2 SVGAGI. CDR3 sequence: CASSRLQGENEQYF. The CDR3 bases are TGTGCCAGCAGTCGCCTCCAGGGGGAGAACGAGCAGTACTTC.

The V call is TRBV14, the J call TRBJ2-1, with D perhaps assigned TRBD1 or TRBD2 (6 bases each). This CDR3 contains 15 residues. V shed 0 bases and J shed 3 bases, with 9 bases lying between them. Germline CDR1 is SGHDN and CDR2 is FVKESK. The CDR3 DNA sequence: TGTGCCAGCAGCCAAGACGGGGGCTACTACAATGAGCAGTTCTTC. It encodes CASSQDGGYYNEQFF. The complete variable domain, with remaining parts taken from reference TRBV14 and TRBJ2-1, reads EAGVTQFPSHSVIEKGQTVTLRCDPISGHDNLYWYRRVMGKEIKFLLHFVKESKQDESGMPNNRFLAERTGGTYSTLKVQPAELEDSGVYFCASSQDGGYYNEQFFGPGTRLTVL.

The gene calls are TRBV6-6 and TRBJ2-6; possibly TRBD1 for D (5 bases). V gave up 4 bases and J gave up 0 bases, with 10 bases separating them. The CDR3 has 16 residues. The V gene's germline CDR1 is MNHNY and CDR2 SVGAGI (reference sequence). In DNA form, the CDR3 reads TGTGCCAGCAGTTTGACAGCTACCTCTGGGGCCAACGTCCTGACTTTC. Its translation: CASSLTATSGANVLTF.